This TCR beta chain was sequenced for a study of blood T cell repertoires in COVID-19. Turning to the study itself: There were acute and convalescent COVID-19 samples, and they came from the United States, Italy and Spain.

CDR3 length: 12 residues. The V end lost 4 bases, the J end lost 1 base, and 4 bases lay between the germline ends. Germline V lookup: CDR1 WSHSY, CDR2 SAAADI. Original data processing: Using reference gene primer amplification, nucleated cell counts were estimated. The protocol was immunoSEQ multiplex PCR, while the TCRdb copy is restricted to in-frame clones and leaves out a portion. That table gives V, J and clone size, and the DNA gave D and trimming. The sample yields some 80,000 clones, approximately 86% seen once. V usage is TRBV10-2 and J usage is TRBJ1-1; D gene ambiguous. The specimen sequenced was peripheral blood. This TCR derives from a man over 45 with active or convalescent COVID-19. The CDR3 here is CASSVRNTEAFF. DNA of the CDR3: TGCGCCAGCAGTGTGAGGAACACTGAAGCTTTCTTT.